A single sample is the source of the 14 T cell receptor beta chains below, sequenced in a study of blood T cell repertoires in COVID-19. Profiled with immunoSEQ multiplex PCR; TCRdb holds only in-frame clones, not every one. The data show some 300,000 clones, approximately 91% seen once. The source material was PBMCs or T cells enriched from blood (not recorded which). These TCRs come from a woman in her forties who had recovered from COVID-19.

The DNA for the CDR3 is TGCGCCAGCAGCCCCGCGATGACGGGAACTAGCACAGATACGCAGTATTTT. The encoded protein is CASSPAMTGTSTDTQYF. The chain is built from TRBV5-1 and TRBJ2-3, with D possibly TRBD2 on 5 matching bases. The CDR3 has 17 amino acids. Per the germline V gene, CDR1 is SGHRS and CDR2 is YFSETQ. V dropped 4 bases and J dropped 0 bases, with 18 bases sitting between them.

This chain links TRBV6-1 with TRBJ1-5, with TRBD1 as a possible D gene (5 bases). The CDR3 is made up of 15 amino acids. Germline V CDR1 and CDR2: MNHNS, SASEGT. The ends were cut back, 2 bases at V and 5 bases at J, with 13 bases in the middle. Here the CDR3 DNA reads TGTGCCAGCAGTGAATGGGGCCAGAAGGATCAGCCCCAGCATTTT. It yields the protein CASSEWGQKDQPQHF.

The chain recombines TRBV20-1 with TRBJ1-1, with D possibly TRBD1 on 5 matching bases. The germline V gene has CDR1 DFQATT and CDR2 SNEGSKA (reference sequence). The CDR3 contains 16 residues. V was pared by 3 bases and J by 2 bases, with 19 bases between. The CDR3 loop is CSASGLLATVNTEAFF. As DNA, the CDR3 is TGCAGTGCTAGTGGGTTACTCGCGACAGTAAACACTGAAGCTTTCTTT.

The rearrangement uses TRBV18 and TRBJ2-1; weak D call: TRBD1 (6 bases). The V end was cut by 4 bases, the J end by 4 bases, with 11 bases between. The germline V gene encodes CDR1 KGHSH and CDR2 LQKENI. This CDR3 is 14 amino acids long. The CDR3 DNA is TGTGCCAGCTCACGGTCGGACAGATACAATGAGCAGTTCTTC. It specifies CASSRSDRYNEQFF. The full variable domain, in which reference TRBV18 and TRBJ2-1 provide the parts outside the CDR3, is NAGVMQNPRHLVRRRGQEARLRCSPMKGHSHVYWYRQLPEEGLKFMVYLQKENIIDESGMPKERFSAEFPKEGPSILRIQQVVRGDSAAYFCASSRSDRYNEQFFGPGTRLTVL.

CDR3 loop: CASSVGPSGGAVDTQYF. The CDR3 DNA is TGTGCCAGCAGCGTAGGTCCCAGCGGGGGTGCGGTAGATACGCAGTATTTT. V and J are TRBV9 and TRBJ2-3; 8 bases line up with TRBD2. CDR3 size: 17 residues. Germline V CDR1 and CDR2: SGDLS, YYNGEE. Unmatched junction bases numbered 11, after V lost 0 bases and J lost 5 bases.

The V call is TRBV7-9, the J call TRBJ2-1; D uncertain. Germline V gives CDR1 SEHNR, CDR2 FQNEAQ (reference sequence). V shed 6 bases and J shed 5 bases, with 17 bases lying between them. This CDR3 is built from 15 residues. CDR3 protein: CASSRAVNLDNEQFF. CDR3 nucleotide sequence: TGTGCCAGCAGTCGTGCCGTCAACCTAGACAATGAGCAGTTCTTC. Variable domain in full (rest from reference TRBV7-9 and TRBJ2-1): DTGVSQNPRHKITKRGQNVTFRCDPISEHNRLYWYRQTLGQGPEFLTYFQNEAQLEKSRLLSDRFSAERPKGSFSTLEIQRTEQGDSAMYLCASSRAVNLDNEQFFGPGTRLTVL.

As regards this clone: The junction departs from germline at one end; a sequencing error may be responsible. This chain uses TRBV3-1 (or the pseudogene TRBV3-2) with TRBJ2-7, with 8 nucleotides matching TRBD2. There are 13 residues in the CDR3. Germline V gene lookup returns CDR1 LGHDT and CDR2 YNNKEL (reference sequence). The CDR3 reads CASSQEGGGGPSF. Written as DNA, the CDR3 is TGTGCCAGCAGCCAAGAAGGAGGCGGGGGGCCCTCTTTC.

The chain recombines TRBV5-1 with TRBJ2-4; the match to TRBD2 covers 10 bases. The CDR3 runs to 16 residues. Unmatched junction bases numbered 0, after V lost 0 bases and J lost 0 bases. CDR1 and CDR2 from the germline V gene are SGHRS and YFSETQ. The CDR3 loop reads CASSLGLAGAKNIQYF. CDR3 DNA: TGCGCCAGCAGCTTGGGACTAGCGGGAGCCAAAAACATTCAGTACTTC. Combining the CDR3 with reference TRBV5-1 and TRBJ2-4 gives the whole variable domain KAGVTQTPRYLIKTRGQQVTLSCSPISGHRSVSWYQQTPGQGLQFLFEYFSETQRNKGNFPGRFSGRQFSNSRSEMNVSTLELGDSALYLCASSLGLAGAKNIQYFGAGTRLSVL.

The chain links TRBV5-5 to TRBJ2-1; the match to TRBD2 covers 7 bases. This CDR3 has 14 amino acids. The ends lost 4 bases at V and 8 bases at J; junction bases unmatched: 9. CDR1 is SGHKS, CDR2 YYEKEE, per germline (reference sequence). CDR3 DNA: TGTGCCAGCAGCCAAGGACTAGTATCGTATGAGCAGTTCTTC. Its protein is CASSQGLVSYEQFF.

The CDR3 DNA reads TGTGCCAGCAGTTACTTTTCCGGACAGGGTGGCAATGAGCAGTTCTTC. Encoded protein: CASSYFSGQGGNEQFF. V is TRBV6-5 and J is TRBJ2-1; 8 bases align to TRBD1. The V gene's germline CDR1 is MNHEY and CDR2 SVGAGI. CDR3 length: 16 residues. Trimming at V came to 1 base and at J to 6 bases, leaving 8 bases not matched to a gene.

In this sample, this clone turned up a few times. The chain joins TRBV7-2 to TRBJ2-7, with a tentative D call TRBD1 (6 bases). Trimming shortened V by 2 bases and J by 0 bases, and 8 bases separated the two germline ends. This CDR3 region has 14 residues. The germline V gene has CDR1 SGHTA and CDR2 FQGNSA. In nucleotides, the CDR3 is TGTGCCAGCAGCTTACAGGACAGCTCCTACGAGCAGTACTTC. Translating gives CASSLQDSSYEQYF.

The sample holds one count of this clone. The chain links TRBV24-1 to TRBJ2-7; the match to TRBD1 covers 10 bases. From germline, CDR1 is KGHDR and CDR2 SFDVKD. This CDR3 has 14 amino acids. J lost 4 bases, V lost 8 bases, and 7 bases had no gene match. CDR3 nucleotide sequence: TGTGCCACCACTTCGGACAGGGGGAGGTACGAGCAGTACTTC. Protein sequence: CATTSDRGRYEQYF.

DNA for the CDR3: TGTGCCACCAGCAGAGATCGGGGGACAGGGTTAGGCAATGAGCAGTTCTTC. As protein: CATSRDRGTGLGNEQFF. This chain connects TRBV15 to TRBJ2-1; 9 nucleotides agree with TRBD1. The CDR3 has 17 residues. The V gene's germline CDR1 is LNHNV and CDR2 YYDKDF (reference sequence). The J segment lost 6 bases and the V segment lost 0 bases, leaving 9 bases of the junction unmatched.

The rearrangement uses TRBV2 and TRBJ2-3; D may be TRBD2 (5 bases). CDR3 size: 16 residues. The germline V gene has CDR1 SNHLY and CDR2 FYNNEI. V lost 2 bases to trimming and J lost 3 bases, with 15 bases between them. CDR3 protein: CASSEFAGGNTDTQYF. CDR3 bases: TGTGCCAGCAGTGAATTTGCCGGAGGCAATACAGATACGCAGTATTTT.